The 30 T cell receptor beta chains presented below share a single source sample, sequenced in a study of early T cells in non-severe SARS-CoV-2 infection. One entry per CDR3 protein results from TCRdb running MiXCR on the 5' RACE reads. The sample records fewer than 80,000 distinct CDR3 sequences, about 4.6% being singletons. Sequencing was performed on whole blood, taken at baseline. Receptor source: an adult who was a healthcare worker with PCR-confirmed SARS-CoV-2 infection or an uninfected control (not recorded which). The donor label of this sample is uncertain.

This rearrangement joins TRBV7-2 to TRBJ2-1; D is perhaps TRBD1 or TRBD2 (7 bases each). The CDR3 is 14 amino acids. CDR1 is SGHTA and CDR2 is FQGNSA in the germline V gene. The ends were cut back, 5 bases at V and 5 bases at J, with 13 bases in the middle. The CDR3 nucleotides read TGTGCCAGCAGCAGAAGCGGGACAGACAATGAGCAGTTCTTC. It translates to CASSRSGTDNEQFF. The full variable domain, rest sourced from reference TRBV7-2 and TRBJ2-1, is GAGVSQSPSNKVTEKGKDVELRCDPISGHTALYWYRQSLGQGLEFLIYFQGNSAPDKSGLPSDRFSAERTGGSVSTLTIQRTQQEDSAVYLCASSRSGTDNEQFFGPGTRLTVL.

This clonotype was observed a handful of times. CDR3 protein: CAISGPGQSGNEQFF. As DNA, the CDR3 is TGTGCCATCAGTGGCCCGGGACAGTCTGGGAATGAGCAGTTCTTC. The chain uses TRBV10-3 and TRBJ2-1; 7 bases are shared with TRBD1. V trimming: 4 bases; J trimming: 7 bases; junction bases outside the gene matches: 10. This CDR3 region has 15 residues. Germline loops: CDR1 ENHRY, CDR2 SYGVKD.

The chain recombines TRBV5-1 with TRBJ2-5, with a possible D match to TRBD1 (5 bases). The germline V gene encodes CDR1 SGHRS and CDR2 YFSETQ. The germline V and J ends were trimmed by 9 bases and 1 base, with 13 bases remaining between them. This CDR3 is 13 amino acids long. CDR3 protein: CATSVQGQETQYF. As DNA, the CDR3 is TGCGCCACCTCGGTCCAGGGCCAAGAGACCCAGTACTTC. Full variable domain (remainder filled in from reference TRBV5-1 and TRBJ2-5): KAGVTQTPRYLIKTRGQQVTLSCSPISGHRSVSWYQQTPGQGLQFLFEYFSETQRNKGNFPGRFSGRQFSNSRSEMNVSTLELGDSALYLCATSVQGQETQYFGPGTRLLVL.

This clonotype has ten or more counts. The genes are TRBV27 and TRBJ2-1; 10 bases agree with TRBD1. The CDR3 contains 16 residues. CDR1 is MNHEY, CDR2 SMNVEV, per germline (reference sequence). Germline trimming cut 6 bases from V and 5 bases from J; bases unmatched to any gene: 10. CDR3 coding DNA: TGTGCCAGCAGCTTCGACAGGGGGCTTATCGACAATGAGCAGTTCTTC. Translating it yields CASSFDRGLIDNEQFF.

This chain connects TRBV7-2 to TRBJ1-6, with 7 bases matching TRBD1. CDR3 length: 15 amino acids. The V gene end was trimmed by 3 bases and the J gene end by 10 bases; junction bases not matched to a gene: 9. Germline loops: CDR1 SGHTA, CDR2 FQGNSA. The CDR3 DNA follows: TGTGCCAGCAGCTTCGGACAGGAACGGCCGTCACCCCTCCACTTT. It translates to CASSFGQERPSPLHF.

There are a few counts of this clonotype. V and J are TRBV12-3 or TRBV12-4 and TRBJ2-1, with D possibly TRBD1 on 6 matching bases. The CDR3 sequence is 13 residues long. Trimming left V 6 bases short and J 4 bases short, with 10 bases between. The CDR3 DNA reads TGTGCCAGCAGGGAGACAGGTTACAATGAGCAGTTCTTC. Its translation is CASRETGYNEQFF.

The rearrangement uses TRBV10-1 and TRBJ2-2; 7 bases match TRBD2. CDR1 WNHNN and CDR2 SYGVQD come from the germline V gene (reference sequence). This CDR3 has 14 amino acids. With 6 bases clipped from V and 4 bases from J, the junction kept 5 bases outside the gene matches. The CDR3 DNA sequence: TGCGCCAGCAGAAGGGACTACAGCACCGGGGAGCTGTTTTTT. This encodes CASRRDYSTGELFF.

V and J are TRBV12-3 or TRBV12-4 and TRBJ1-2; D is uncertain. This CDR3 has 13 residues. Trimming took off 2 bases at V and 6 bases at J, with 10 bases between the two ends. The CDR3 reads CASSLSRVHGYTF. The CDR3, as DNA: TGTGCCAGCAGTTTATCGAGGGTCCATGGCTACACCTTC.

This clonotype was counted at least ten times. This chain connects TRBV20-1 to TRBJ2-1; TRBD1 matches at 8 bases. With V trimmed by 0 bases and J by 7 bases, 11 bases remained unmatched. This CDR3 spans 16 amino acids. The germline CDR1 and CDR2 sequences are DFQATT and SNEGSKA (reference sequence). Written as DNA, the CDR3 is TGCAGTGCTAGAGATTACCAGGGGGCAGAACTGAATGAGCAGTTCTTC. Translation: CSARDYQGAELNEQFF.

Many counts were recorded for this clonotype. The chain employs TRBV3-1 and TRBJ1-2; D remains ambiguous. The CDR3 runs 12 residues. Germline V CDR1 and CDR2: LGHDT, YNNKEL (reference sequence). Between the trimmed V and J ends, which lost 1 base and 6 bases, there was a span of 6 bases. The CDR3: CASSQVADGYTF. The DNA of the CDR3 is TGTGCCAGCAGCCAAGTTGCGGATGGCTACACCTTC.

This clonotype was counted at least ten times. The chain employs TRBV18 and TRBJ2-2; D is perhaps TRBD1 (6 bases). The CDR3 contains 15 residues. The V end lost 4 bases, the J end lost 4 bases, and 13 bases lay between the germline ends. Germline lookup yields CDR1 KGHSH and CDR2 LQKENI. The CDR3 region is CASSLPGHRTGELFF. The CDR3 DNA sequence: TGTGCCAGCTCACTTCCGGGACACCGCACCGGGGAGCTGTTTTTT.

This clonotype was picked up many times. This sequence joins TRBV20-1 and TRBJ2-3; TRBD2 aligns across 9 bases. There are 13 residues in the CDR3. Germline V gene sequence: CDR1 DFQATT, CDR2 SNEGSKA (reference sequence). The CDR3 region has the DNA TGCAGGCCCCTGGCGGGGGGGCAAGATACGCAGTATTTT. Translating gives CRPLAGGQDTQYF.

This clonotype was seen at least ten times. This chain links TRBV12-3 or TRBV12-4 with TRBJ2-5; D may be TRBD1 (5 bases). The CDR3 is 15 residues long. The V end was cut by 3 bases, the J end by 5 bases, with 16 bases between. CDR3 sequence: CASSFGTGAVETQYF. The DNA of the CDR3 is TGTGCCAGCAGTTTCGGAACAGGCGCCGTTGAGACCCAGTACTTC.

The chain employs TRBV13 and TRBJ2-7; D ambiguous. Germline V gene data show CDR1 as PRHDT and CDR2 as FYEKMQ (reference sequence). V lost 0 bases, J lost 0 bases, and 6 bases lay in between. The CDR3 is 14 amino acids. CDR3 sequence: CASSLGLPSYEQYF. The CDR3 coding sequence is TGTGCCAGCAGCTTAGGACTACCCTCCTACGAGCAGTACTTC.

Many counts were recorded for this clonotype. The J gene is TRBJ1-6, the V gene TRBV12-3 or TRBV12-4, with unresolved D. Trimming took 6 bases from V and 7 from J, leaving 10 bases between them. The CDR3 sequence is 13 residues long. CDR3 sequence (DNA): TGTGCCAGCAGGGAAGAGGAAAATTCACCCCTCCACTTT. Its translation: CASREEENSPLHF.

The chain is built from TRBV4-3 and TRBJ1-6; 8 positions agree with TRBD1. Germline-derived CDR1 and CDR2 are LGHNA and YSLEER. CDR3 length: 14 residues. V dropped 6 bases and J dropped 7; count of bases not matched to a gene: 5. CDR3 amino acids: CASSSGQGNSPLHF. As DNA, the CDR3 is TGCGCCAGCAGTTCCGGACAGGGAAATTCACCCCTCCACTTT.

This clonotype was recorded a few times. The CDR3 is CASSPGVLGNTIYF. As DNA, the CDR3 is TGTGCCAGCAGCCCGGGGGTTCTCGGAAACACCATATATTTT. The genes are TRBV11-2 and TRBJ1-3; a weak D match, TRBD1 (5 bases). The germline V gene has CDR1 SGHAT and CDR2 FQNNGV. CDR3 length equals 14 residues. Trimming removed 5 bases at V and 4 bases at J, with 12 bases between.

This clonotype has at least ten counts. The V and J genes are TRBV20-1 and TRBJ2-1; TRBD1 matches 8 bases. After removal of 1 base from V and 2 bases from J, the junction contained 19 bases not matched to a gene. The CDR3 contains 20 residues. Per the germline V gene, CDR1 is DFQATT and CDR2 is SNEGSKA (reference sequence). Here the CDR3 DNA reads TGCAGTGCTAGAGCCCTTCAGGGACAGGACGTCTGGGGGACCTACAATGAGCAGTTCTTC. Encoded protein: CSARALQGQDVWGTYNEQFF.

This clonotype was recorded at least ten times. The J gene is TRBJ2-7, the V gene TRBV6-6, with D maybe TRBD2 (5 bases). Germline CDR1 MNHNY, CDR2 SVGAGI (reference sequence). V lost 6 bases to trimming and J lost 5 bases, with 8 bases between them. CDR3 size: 11 residues. The CDR3 DNA sequence: TGTGCCAGCAGCCCCGGGAACGAGCAGTACTTC. Its translation: CASSPGNEQYF.

V is TRBV7-9 and J is TRBJ2-1; D gene ambiguous. Trimming shortened V by 7 bases and J by 3 bases, and 13 bases separated the two germline ends. CDR1 and CDR2 from the germline V gene are SEHNR and FQNEAQ (reference sequence). The CDR3 runs to 14 residues. The CDR3 is CASTPIDHYNEQFF. The CDR3 DNA reads as TGTGCCAGCACCCCTATAGACCACTACAATGAGCAGTTCTTC.

This clonotype was observed many times. The gene calls are TRBV6-1 and TRBJ2-3, with TRBD2 matching over 7 bases. The CDR3 is 16 residues long. Trimming took 3 bases from V and 1 from J; bases not matched to a gene: 7. The germline V gene has CDR1 MNHNS and CDR2 SASEGT. In DNA form, the CDR3 reads TGTGCCAGCAGTGAGATTGAAAGCGGGGGCACAGATACGCAGTATTTT. Its translation: CASSEIESGGTDTQYF.

This clonotype was counted ten times or more. The chain recombines TRBV20-1 with TRBJ2-1; 8 bases are a match to TRBD2. J lost 12 bases, V lost 3 bases, and 7 bases had no gene match. Germline loops: CDR1 DFQATT, CDR2 SNEGSKA (reference sequence). This CDR3 contains 12 residues. The CDR3 reads CSASGGGGRQFF. CDR3 in DNA: TGCAGTGCTAGCGGAGGCGGGGGGAGGCAGTTCTTC.

This clonotype occurred many times. The J gene is TRBJ1-1, the V gene TRBV11-2; no definite D call. V was shortened by 5 bases and J by 11 bases, with 12 bases between the two germline ends. From germline, CDR1 is SGHAT and CDR2 FQNNGV. This CDR3 has 11 amino acids. The CDR3 DNA follows: TGTGCCAGCAGCACCCAGGATTCGGCTTTCTTT. Translating gives CASSTQDSAFF.

This clonotype was counted at least ten times. V and J are TRBV19 and TRBJ2-1, with TRBD1 matching over 9 bases. Germline V gene lookup returns CDR1 LNHDA and CDR2 SQIVND (reference sequence). This CDR3 comprises 15 residues. The V gene end was trimmed by 2 bases and the J gene end by 8 bases; junction bases not matched to a gene: 7. Written as DNA, the CDR3 is TGTGCCAGTAGTATATCCGGACAGGGGTTCGATGAGCAGTTCTTC. Translated, it gives CASSISGQGFDEQFF.

The table lists this clonotype with many counts. V gene TRBV20-1 combines with J gene TRBJ1-1; D is possibly TRBD1 (5 bases). With 0 bases removed from V and 4 bases from J, the gap between germline ends came to 12 bases. This CDR3 contains 14 residues. Germline V gene lookup returns CDR1 DFQATT and CDR2 SNEGSKA (reference sequence). CDR3 coding DNA: TGCAGTGCTAGAGACGGGAGGGGAGGCACTGAAGCTTTCTTT. Amino acids: CSARDGRGGTEAFF.

This clonotype occurred many times. The chain recombines TRBV30 with TRBJ2-3; no clear D. Germline lookup yields CDR1 GTSNPN and CDR2 SVGIG (reference sequence). This CDR3 is 16 amino acids long. V was pared by 0 bases and J by 6 bases, with 19 bases between. CDR3 sequence: CAWSVAAGLGRDTQYF. The DNA for the CDR3 is TGTGCCTGGAGTGTAGCCGCTGGCCTCGGCAGGGATACGCAGTATTTT.

This clonotype was counted a few times. The CDR3 region has the DNA TGTGCCAGCAGCCACCCGAAGGACTTCTACGAGCAGTACTTC. Translated: CASSHPKDFYEQYF. The chain links TRBV28 to TRBJ2-7, with D possibly TRBD2 on 5 matching bases. Trimming cost V 6 bases and J 3 bases, with 15 bases left between them. The CDR3 has 14 residues. The germline gives CDR1 MDHEN, CDR2 SYDVKM.

Concerning this clonotype itself: This sequence may be a read error, since a much larger clone differs from it by one base. The conserved final phenylalanine or tryptophan is absent from the CDR3, which likely points to a read error. The gene calls are TRBV29-1 and TRBJ1-1; 10 nucleotides align to TRBD1. The CDR3 loop spans 13 amino acids. Germline V gives CDR1 SQVTM, CDR2 ANQGSEA. V shed 5 bases and J 4 bases; nucleotides not matched to a gene: 4. The CDR3: CSVRTGGSTEAFS. CDR3 nucleotides: TGCAGCGTTCGGACAGGGGGGAGCACTGAAGCTTTCTCT.

This clonotype was counted at least ten times. The rearrangement links TRBV19 to TRBJ1-5; TRBD1 matches at 7 bases. Germline-derived CDR1 and CDR2 are LNHDA and SQIVND (reference sequence). The CDR3 is 14 residues long. V lost 5 bases to trimming and J lost 2 bases; unmatched junction nucleotides: 3. CDR3 DNA sequence: TGTGCCAGTAGTGGCGGGACAGGCAATCAGCCCCAGCATTTT. Amino acids: CASSGGTGNQPQHF. Complete variable domain (other parts from reference TRBV19 and TRBJ1-5): DGGITQSPKYLFRKEGQNVTLSCEQNLNHDAMYWYRQDPGQGLRLIYYSQIVNDFQKGDIAEGYSVSREKKESFPLTVTSAQKNPTAFYLCASSGGTGNQPQHFGDGTRLSIL.

In its sample, this clonotype was seen many times. The rearrangement links TRBV29-1 to TRBJ2-5, with 9 positions matching TRBD2. Germline lookup yields CDR1 SQVTM and CDR2 ANQGSEA. V gave up 8 bases and J gave up 5 bases; unmatched junction bases: 9. The CDR3 has 13 residues. Here the CDR3 reads CSISGTSKETQYF. DNA of the CDR3: TGCAGCATCTCCGGGACTAGCAAGGAGACCCAGTACTTC.